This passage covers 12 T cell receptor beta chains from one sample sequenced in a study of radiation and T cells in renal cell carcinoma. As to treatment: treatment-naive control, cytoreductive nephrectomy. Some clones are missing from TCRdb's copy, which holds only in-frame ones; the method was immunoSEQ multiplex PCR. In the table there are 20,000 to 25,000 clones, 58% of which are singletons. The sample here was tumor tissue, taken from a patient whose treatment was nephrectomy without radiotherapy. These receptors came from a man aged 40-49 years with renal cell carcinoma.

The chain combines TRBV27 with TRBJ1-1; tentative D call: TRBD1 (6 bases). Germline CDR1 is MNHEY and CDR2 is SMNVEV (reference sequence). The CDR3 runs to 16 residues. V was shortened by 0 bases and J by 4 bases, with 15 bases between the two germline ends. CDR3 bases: TGTGCCAGCAGTTTATCGGGAGGGGGGAAGGGCACTGAAGCTTTCTTT. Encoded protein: CASSLSGGGKGTEAFF.

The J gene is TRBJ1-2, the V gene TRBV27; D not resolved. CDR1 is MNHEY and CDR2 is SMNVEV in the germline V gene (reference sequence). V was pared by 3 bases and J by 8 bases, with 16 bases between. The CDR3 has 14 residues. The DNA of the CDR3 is TGTGCCAGCAGTTTTAGTGGGGATCGCGGAGGCTACACCTTC. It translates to CASSFSGDRGGYTF.

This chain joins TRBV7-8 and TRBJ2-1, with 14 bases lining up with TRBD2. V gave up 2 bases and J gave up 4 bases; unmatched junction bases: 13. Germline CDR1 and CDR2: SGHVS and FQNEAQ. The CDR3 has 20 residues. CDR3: CASSLLGSIGLAGGYNEQFF. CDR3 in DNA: TGTGCCAGCAGCTTACTCGGATCAATAGGACTAGCGGGGGGATACAATGAGCAGTTCTTC.

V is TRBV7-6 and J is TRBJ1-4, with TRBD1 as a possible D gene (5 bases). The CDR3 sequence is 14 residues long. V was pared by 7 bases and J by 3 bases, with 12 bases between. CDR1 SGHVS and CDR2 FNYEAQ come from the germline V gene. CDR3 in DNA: TGTGCCAGCACCGATTGGGGCTCTAATGAAAAACTGTTTTTT. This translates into CASTDWGSNEKLFF.

CDR3 sequence reads: CASSHGQGTDTQYF. The CDR3 nucleotides read TGTGCCAGCAGCCACGGACAGGGGACAGATACGCAGTATTTT. The chain couples TRBV14 to TRBJ2-3; 9 bases are a match to TRBD1. Germline CDR1 reads SGHDN; CDR2 reads FVKESK. Trimming cost V 3 bases and J 3 bases; bases outside gene matches: 1. This CDR3 spans 14 amino acids.

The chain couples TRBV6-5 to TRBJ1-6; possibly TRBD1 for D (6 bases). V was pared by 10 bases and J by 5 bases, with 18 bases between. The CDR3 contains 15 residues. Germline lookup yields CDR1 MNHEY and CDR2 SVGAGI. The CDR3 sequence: CAISLNRVDNSPLHF. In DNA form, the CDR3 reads TGTGCCATCAGCCTGAACAGGGTTGATAATTCACCCCTCCACTTT.

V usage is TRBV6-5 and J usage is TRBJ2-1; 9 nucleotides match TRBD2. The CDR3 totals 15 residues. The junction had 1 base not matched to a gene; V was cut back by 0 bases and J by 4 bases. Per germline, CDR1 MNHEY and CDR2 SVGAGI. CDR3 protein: CASSYSTSGYNEQFF. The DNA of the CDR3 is TGTGCCAGCAGTTACTCGACTAGCGGATACAATGAGCAGTTCTTC.

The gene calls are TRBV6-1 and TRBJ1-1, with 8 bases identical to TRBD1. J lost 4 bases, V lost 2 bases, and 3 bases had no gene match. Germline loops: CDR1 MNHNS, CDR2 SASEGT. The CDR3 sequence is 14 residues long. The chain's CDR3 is CASSERQGATEAFF. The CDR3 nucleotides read TGTGCCAGCAGTGAAAGGCAGGGGGCCACTGAAGCTTTCTTT.

The CDR3 loop is CASSYSMYSNQPQHF. CDR3 DNA: TGTGCCAGCAGTTACTCAATGTATAGCAATCAGCCCCAGCATTTT. The chain combines TRBV6-6 with TRBJ1-5; D uncertain. This CDR3 is built from 15 residues. With 0 bases removed from V and 0 bases from J, the gap between germline ends came to 6 bases. CDR1 MNHNY and CDR2 SVGAGI come from the germline V gene (reference sequence).

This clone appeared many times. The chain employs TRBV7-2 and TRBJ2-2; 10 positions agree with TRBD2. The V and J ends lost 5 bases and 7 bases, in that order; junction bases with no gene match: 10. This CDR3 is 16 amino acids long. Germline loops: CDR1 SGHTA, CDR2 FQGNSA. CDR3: CASSPQRGGRNGELFF. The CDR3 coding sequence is TGTGCCAGCAGCCCCCAGCGGGGGGGCCGGAACGGGGAGCTGTTTTTT.

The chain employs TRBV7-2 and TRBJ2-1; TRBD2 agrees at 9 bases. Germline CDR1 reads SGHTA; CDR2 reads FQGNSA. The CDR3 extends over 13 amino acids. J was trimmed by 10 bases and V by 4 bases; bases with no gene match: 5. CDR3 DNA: TGTGCCAGCAGCTCTTTTAGCGGGGGAGAGCAGTTCTTC. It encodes CASSSFSGGEQFF.

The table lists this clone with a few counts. The CDR3 protein is CASSEQAHNTGELFF. The CDR3 region has the DNA TGTGCCAGCAGCGAGCAGGCCCACAACACCGGGGAGCTGTTTTTT. The chain carries TRBV25-1 and TRBJ2-2; no definite D call. Germline lookup yields CDR1 MGHDK and CDR2 SYGVNS. The CDR3 totals 15 residues. With 6 bases removed from V and 2 bases from J, the gap between germline ends came to 13 bases. The full variable domain, in which reference TRBV25-1 and TRBJ2-2 provide the parts outside the CDR3, is EADIYQTPRYLVIGTGKKITLECSQTMGHDKMYWYQQDPGMELHLIHYSYGVNSTEKGDLSSESTVSRIRTEHFPLTLESARPSHTSQYLCASSEQAHNTGELFFGEGSRLTVL.